The 16 T cell receptor beta chains below all came from one sample that was sequenced in a study of cytomegalovirus exposure and HLA in healthy donors. Only in-frame clones appear in the TCRdb table, and some are missing; sequencing was by immunoSEQ multiplex PCR. The sample has a few hundred thousand clones; approximately 80% are singletons. Sequenced: PBMCs. The receptor source for this set is a woman aged 25 to 45 in good health and CMV-seropositive.

The chain combines TRBV6-5 with TRBJ2-6; D might be TRBD2 (7 bases). CDR1 is MNHEY and CDR2 is SVGAGI in the germline V gene. V was shortened by 8 bases and J by 2 bases, with 13 bases between the two germline ends. The CDR3 is made up of 15 amino acids. The CDR3 spells CASGQGGAGANVLTF. CDR3 nucleotides: TGTGCCAGCGGGCAAGGGGGGGCTGGGGCCAACGTCCTGACTTTC.

The V and J genes are TRBV9 and TRBJ2-7; 8 nucleotides match TRBD1. CDR1 SGDLS and CDR2 YYNGEE come from the germline V gene. The CDR3 spans 14 residues. Unmatched junction bases numbered 4, after V lost 0 bases and J lost 5 bases. CDR3 in DNA: TGTGCCAGCAGCGTAGGTGGACAGGGCGACGAGCAGTACTTC. This encodes CASSVGGQGDEQYF.

The gene calls are TRBV6-5 and TRBJ1-4; no definite D call. CDR1 is MNHEY and CDR2 is SVGAGI in the germline V gene. This CDR3 is built from 13 residues. V was pared by 8 bases and J by 6 bases, with 13 bases between. CDR3 DNA sequence: TGTGCCAGCTCCCTGACTCGGGATGAAAAACTGTTTTTT. Translation gives CASSLTRDEKLFF.

This clone was picked up many times. CDR3 DNA sequence: TGTGCCAGCAGCCAGGCAGCGGGAAGCACCGGGGAGCTGTTTTTT. Translation gives CASSQAAGSTGELFF. The rearrangement joins TRBV4-2 to TRBJ2-2, with 7 bases lining up with TRBD2. V dropped 3 bases and J dropped 4; count of bases not matched to a gene: 5. The CDR3 length is 15 residues. Germline values: CDR1 LGHNA, CDR2 YNFKEQ.

The chain uses TRBV30 and TRBJ1-5; no reliable D call. The CDR3 runs to 16 residues. Germline CDR1 GTSNPN, CDR2 SVGIG (reference sequence). Between the trimmed V and J ends, which lost 1 base and 1 base, there was a span of 14 bases. The CDR3 sequence: CAWSAAGGLSNQPQHF. The CDR3 nucleotides read TGTGCCTGGAGTGCCGCGGGAGGCCTAAGCAATCAGCCCCAGCATTTT.

This chain's CDR3 is CAWSGGQNTEAFF. DNA of the CDR3: TGTGCCTGGAGTGGAGGGCAGAACACTGAAGCTTTCTTT. This chain uses TRBV30 with TRBJ1-1; D not certain. The CDR3 spans 13 residues. Germline V gene lookup returns CDR1 GTSNPN and CDR2 SVGIG (reference sequence). V dropped 1 base and J dropped 1 base, with 7 bases sitting between them.

This chain links TRBV9 with TRBJ2-1; 7 bases align to TRBD2. The CDR3 has 13 residues. Trimming cost V 7 bases and J 7 bases; bases outside gene matches: 8. Germline V CDR1 and CDR2: SGDLS, YYNGEE. Written as DNA, the CDR3 is TGTGCCAGCTCCCCGGGGAGGGGAAATGAGCAGTTCTTC. Its protein product is CASSPGRGNEQFF. Variable domain in full (rest from reference TRBV9 and TRBJ2-1): DSGVTQTPKHLITATGQRVTLRCSPRSGDLSVYWYQQSLDQGLQFLIQYYNGEERAKGNILERFSAQQFPDLHSELNLSSLELGDSALYFCASSPGRGNEQFFGPGTRLTVL.

V and J are TRBV28 and TRBJ2-7; maybe TRBD2 (6 bases). Germline values: CDR1 MDHEN, CDR2 SYDVKM. The CDR3 totals 14 residues. The V gene lost 3 bases and the J gene lost 2 bases, with 11 bases spanning the gap. CDR3 bases: TGTGCCAGCAGTTTGTTGGGCGGGACCTACGAGCAGTACTTC. Its protein product is CASSLLGGTYEQYF.

This clone was seen a few times. The chain employs TRBV5-1 and TRBJ1-2; D is uncertain. Germline V gene sequence: CDR1 SGHRS, CDR2 YFSETQ. The CDR3 is 13 amino acids. The germline V and J ends were trimmed by 0 bases and 3 bases, with 6 bases remaining between them. The CDR3 DNA sequence: TGCGCCAGCAGCTTGGACAGCTACTATGGCTACACCTTC. Protein: CASSLDSYYGYTF.

This rearrangement joins TRBV27 to TRBJ1-1; 7 bases match TRBD1. The length of the CDR3 is 12 residues. V was clipped by 6 bases and J by 4 bases; unmatched bases: 2. Germline CDR1 MNHEY, CDR2 SMNVEV (reference sequence). CDR3 in DNA: TGTGCCAGCAGGGACAGGCCCACTGAAGCTTTCTTT. It specifies CASRDRPTEAFF.

This sequence joins TRBV10-3 and TRBJ1-5; TRBD1 might be the D (6 bases). Trimming cost V 4 bases and J 3 bases, with 10 bases left between them. The CDR3 runs 14 residues. Looked up from germline, CDR1 is ENHRY and CDR2 is SYGVKD. The CDR3 region is CAISAGTSNQPQHF. The CDR3 nucleotides are TGTGCCATCAGTGCCGGGACATCCAATCAGCCCCAGCATTTT.

This clone was seen a handful of times. The chain uses TRBV2 and TRBJ2-7; D gene uncertain. The CDR3 loop spans 12 amino acids. The germline CDR1 and CDR2 sequences are SNHLY and FYNNEI. V gave up 8 bases and J gave up 1 base, with 9 bases separating them. CDR3 in DNA: TGTGCCAGCCTTCCTAATTCCTACGAGCAGTACTTC. This translates into CASLPNSYEQYF.

CDR3 DNA sequence: TGTGCCACCAGCAGAGATATGGGACAGTCCGAAGCCCAGCATTTT. Its translation is CATSRDMGQSEAQHF. The V gene is TRBV15, the J gene TRBJ1-5; TRBD1 matches 7 bases. In germline, CDR1 is LNHNV, CDR2 YYDKDF (reference sequence). CDR3 size: 15 residues. V lost 0 bases to trimming and J lost 11 bases; unmatched junction nucleotides: 10.

The chain couples TRBV6-1 to TRBJ1-5; 7 positions match TRBD1. The CDR3 is 13 amino acids. Trimming at V came to 6 bases and at J to 4 bases, leaving 3 bases not matched to a gene. Per the germline V gene, CDR1 is MNHNS and CDR2 is SASEGT. The CDR3 DNA reads as TGTGCCAGCAGGACGACAGGGAATCAGCCCCAGCATTTT. It translates to CASRTTGNQPQHF.

J is TRBJ2-7 and V is TRBV29-1; 11 bases map to TRBD1. The length of the CDR3 is 12 residues. J gave up 2 bases and V 6 bases, and 0 bases lay outside the gene matches. Germline loops: CDR1 SQVTM, CDR2 ANQGSEA. The CDR3 nucleotides are TGCAGCGTGGACAGGGGGCCCTACGAGCAGTACTTC. It encodes CSVDRGPYEQYF.

This clone was observed a single time. This chain links TRBV29-1 with TRBJ2-5; 9 bases are a match to TRBD1. Losses at the gene ends were 7 bases for V and 12 bases for J; bases not matched to a gene: 9. CDR1 SQVTM and CDR2 ANQGSEA come from the germline V gene. The CDR3 has 11 residues. The CDR3 DNA reads TGCAGCGCCGGAAGGGGGGACAGGGAGTACTTC. Protein product: CSAGRGDREYF.